This TCR beta chain was sequenced during a study of blood T cell repertoires in COVID-19. Per the original methods: Reference gene primer amplification yielded estimated nucleated cell counts. TCRdb keeps only in-frame clones here, not all; method: immunoSEQ multiplex PCR. The V and J calls and clone size come from that table; D and trimming were worked out from the DNA. The sample has fewer than 35,000 clones, roughly 87% seen once; the top ten hold about 1.9%. Sequencing was performed on peripheral blood. This clonotype was sampled from a man in his forties or fifties with active or convalescent COVID-19.

The CDR3 DNA sequence: TGCAGTGCTAGTAGGCGTGCTTTGAGCGGGACCCTCTACAATGAGCAGTTCTTC. Protein product: CSASRRALSGTLYNEQFF. The gene calls are TRBV20-1 and TRBJ2-1, with 7 bases fitting TRBD2. Germline assignment: CDR1 DFQATT and CDR2 SNEGSKA (reference sequence). V dropped 3 bases and J dropped 3; count of bases not matched to a gene: 17. This CDR3 is 18 amino acids long.